The 15 T cell receptor beta chains below were found in one sample sequenced in a study of Ad26.COV2.S vaccination and SARS-CoV-2 variants. Sample treatment: some 20 received Ad26.COV2.S at low or high dose, single or two shots; about five received placebo; per-sample allocation not given. The investigators took samples on day 63 after the first vaccine or placebo injection. Repertoires were generated with immunoSEQ multiplex PCR, while TCRdb's copy carries only in-frame clones and drops some. The sample includes 300,000 to 350,000 clones, about 89% of them seen just once. The sample in question was peripheral blood, obtained in a trial of Ad26.COV2.S vaccine versus placebo. The receptors originated from a person aged 18 to 65 who received the Ad26.COV2.S COVID-19 vaccine or a placebo.

V gene TRBV2 combines with J gene TRBJ2-5; 13 bases line up with TRBD2. Trimming removed 6 bases from V and 4 bases from J; junction bases left unmatched: 5. Looked up from germline, CDR1 is SNHLY and CDR2 is FYNNEI. The CDR3 is 15 residues long. The CDR3 region has the DNA TGTGCCAGCAGCCGAACTAGCGGGGGGGCAGAGACCCAGTACTTC. Translation: CASSRTSGGAETQYF.

The rearrangement links TRBV6-5 to TRBJ1-1, with 7 bases fitting TRBD1. The J segment lost 8 bases and the V segment lost 5 bases, leaving 11 bases of the junction unmatched. Looked up from germline, CDR1 is MNHEY and CDR2 is SVGAGI. The CDR3 has 14 residues. CDR3 sequence: CASSPFNGQEEAFF. CDR3 coding DNA: TGTGCCAGCAGTCCCTTTAACGGACAGGAGGAAGCTTTCTTT.

The rearrangement uses TRBV6-1 and TRBJ2-2, with D perhaps matching TRBD2 (5 bases). The germline gives CDR1 MNHNS, CDR2 SASEGT. Trimming cost V 1 base and J 6 bases, with 6 bases left between them. The CDR3 sequence is 13 residues long. The CDR3 here is CASSEVEAGELFF. The DNA for the CDR3 is TGTGCCAGCAGTGAAGTGGAGGCCGGGGAGCTGTTTTTT.

This clone was counted a single time. Other DNA sequences in the sample encode the same CDR3. The genes are TRBV3-1 (or the pseudogene TRBV3-2) and TRBJ2-3; D gene unclear. The CDR3 is 12 amino acids. V lost 1 base, J lost 5 bases, and 4 bases lay in between. Germline V gene data show CDR1 as LGHDT and CDR2 as YNNKEL (reference sequence). CDR3 in DNA: TGTGCCAGCAGCCAAGGGAGAGATACGCAGTATTTT. This sequence encodes CASSQGRDTQYF.

Only one count was recorded for this clone. The chain links TRBV29-1 to TRBJ1-1; 7 bases align to TRBD1. Germline V lookup: CDR1 SQVTM, CDR2 ANQGSEA. The V and J ends lost 6 bases and 0 bases, in that order; junction bases with no gene match: 4. The CDR3 totals 13 residues. CDR3 sequence: CSVRDSMNTEAFF. The CDR3 bases are TGCAGCGTGCGGGACAGTATGAACACTGAAGCTTTCTTT.

This CDR3 is CASSPNLGETQYF. The DNA for the CDR3 is TGTGCCAGCTCACCAAATTTGGGGGAGACCCAGTACTTC. The rearrangement uses TRBV18 and TRBJ2-5; D is undetermined. Germline values: CDR1 KGHSH, CDR2 LQKENI. The CDR3 runs 13 residues. Trimming took 2 bases from V and 5 from J, leaving 9 bases between them.

This chain links TRBV7-8 with TRBJ1-2; D might be TRBD1 (5 bases). Trimming took 5 bases from V and 4 from J, leaving 11 bases between them. The V gene's germline CDR1 is SGHVS and CDR2 FQNEAQ. The CDR3 sequence is 13 residues long. The DNA of the CDR3 is TGTGCCAGCAGCCCAGGGAGGGTCTATGGCTACACCTTC. It specifies CASSPGRVYGYTF.

This rearrangement joins TRBV5-1 to TRBJ2-6, with D unclear. Germline V gives CDR1 SGHRS, CDR2 YFSETQ. The CDR3 has 16 residues. V was shortened by 4 bases and J by 0 bases, with 11 bases between the two germline ends. The CDR3 spells CASSGGRHSGANVLTF. The DNA for the CDR3 is TGCGCCAGCAGCGGCGGACGGCACTCTGGGGCCAACGTCCTGACTTTC.

In its sample, this clone was seen once. The genes are TRBV28 and TRBJ2-1; D not resolved. This CDR3 has 13 amino acids. The germline gives CDR1 MDHEN, CDR2 SYDVKM. V was trimmed by 2 bases and J by 6 bases, leaving 8 bases between them. As DNA, the CDR3 is TGTGCCAGCAGTTTACAGGAGCGCAATGAGCAGTTCTTC. Its translation: CASSLQERNEQFF.

The rearrangement joins TRBV2 to TRBJ1-1; 7 positions match TRBD1. V was pared by 3 bases and J by 6 bases, with 10 bases of the junction left unmatched. The CDR3 spans 15 residues. Looked up from germline, CDR1 is SNHLY and CDR2 is FYNNEI. The CDR3 nucleotides read TGTGCCAGCAGTGATTGGGGACAGACAGTGCCTGAAGCTTTCTTT. It yields the protein CASSDWGQTVPEAFF.

V gene TRBV6-2 or TRBV6-3 combines with J gene TRBJ2-4; D uncertain. V was clipped by 2 bases and J by 0 bases, with 8 bases between them. Per germline, CDR1 MNHEY and CDR2 SVGEGT. There are 15 residues in the CDR3. In DNA, the CDR3 is TGTGCCAGCAGTTACGTGGCATTAGCCAAAAACATTCAGTACTTC. Its translation: CASSYVALAKNIQYF.

In this sample, this clone turned up a few times. The rearrangement links TRBV11-2 to TRBJ1-1, with TRBD1 as a possible D gene (6 bases). The V and J ends lost 5 bases and 4 bases respectively, with 14 bases between them. The CDR3 is 14 residues long. Germline-derived CDR1 and CDR2 are SGHAT and FQNNGV. The CDR3: CASSGFVGGTEAFF. Written as DNA, the CDR3 is TGTGCCAGCAGCGGATTCGTAGGGGGCACTGAAGCTTTCTTT.

Of note for this clone: Other DNA sequences in the sample encode the same CDR3. This chain connects TRBV27 to TRBJ2-7; the D is unclear. CDR3 length: 13 residues. Per the germline V gene, CDR1 is MNHEY and CDR2 is SMNVEV (reference sequence). The V gene lost 2 bases and the J gene lost 3 bases, with 8 bases spanning the gap. The CDR3 reads CASSLSRDYEQYF. In DNA form, the CDR3 reads TGTGCCAGCAGTTTAAGCAGAGACTACGAGCAGTACTTC.

V is TRBV27 and J is TRBJ2-2; D possibly corresponds to TRBD2 (5 bases). Germline V CDR1 and CDR2: MNHEY, SMNVEV (reference sequence). The V end was cut by 2 bases, the J end by 5 bases, with 12 bases between. CDR3 length equals 15 residues. The chain's CDR3 is CASSLLGVGTGELFF. As DNA, the CDR3 is TGTGCCAGCAGTTTACTCGGGGTCGGGACCGGGGAGCTGTTTTTT.

The V gene is TRBV6-5, the J gene TRBJ2-3; D is unresolved. The germline V gene has CDR1 MNHEY and CDR2 SVGAGI. The CDR3 consists of 14 residues. With 3 bases removed from V and 0 bases from J, the gap between germline ends came to 7 bases. This chain's CDR3 is CASSYRRSTDTQYF. CDR3 sequence (DNA): TGTGCCAGCAGTTATCGGCGGAGCACAGATACGCAGTATTTT.